This is a list of T cell receptor beta chains from one sample in a study of T cells in localized non-small cell lung cancer. The table came from immunoSEQ multiplex PCR; TCRdb's copy has only in-frame clones and leaves some out. The table includes 25,000 to 35,000 clones, approximately 91% detected once. The sequencing here drew on peripheral blood, taken before any cancer treatment. These receptors originate from an older female donor with stage I lung adenocarcinoma. CDR3s include the opening cysteine and the closing phenylalanine or tryptophan. D genes are given only for firm matches. Expanded clones are given a class, and other clones once, few, many or no size at all.

d_call: NA; j_call: TRBJ2-3; v_call: TRBV19; clone_size: NA; cdr3_aa: CASSIGPQGIGTDTQYF; cdr3_nt: TGTGCCAGTAGTATAGGGCCGCAGGGTATAGGTACGGATACGCAGTATTTT
d_call: NA; j_call: TRBJ1-2; v_call: TRBV6-6; clone_size: NA; cdr3_aa: CASRPTADNYGYTF; cdr3_nt: TGTGCCAGCAGGCCGACAGCAGATAACTATGGCTACACCTTC
d_call: NA; j_call: TRBJ2-6; v_call: TRBV27; clone_size: once; cdr3_aa: CASSSPGLKPSGANVLTF; cdr3_nt: TGTGCCAGCAGTTCCCCGGGACTCAAACCCTCTGGGGCCAACGTCCTGACTTTC
d_call: TRBD1; j_call: TRBJ2-2; v_call: TRBV19; clone_size: NA; cdr3_aa: CASSNAGQANTGELFF; cdr3_nt: TGTGCCAGTAGTAACGCGGGACAGGCTAACACCGGGGAGCTGTTTTTT
d_call: TRBD2; j_call: TRBJ2-7; v_call: TRBV5-1; clone_size: once; cdr3_aa: CASTGLAGDEQYF; cdr3_nt: TGCGCCAGCACCGGACTAGCGGGAGATGAGCAGTACTTC
d_call: TRBD2; j_call: TRBJ2-1; v_call: TRBV4-3; clone_size: NA; cdr3_aa: CASSQELSSGLARPFF; cdr3_nt: TGCGCCAGCAGCCAGGAACTAAGCTCGGGACTAGCGAGGCCGTTCTTC
d_call: TRBD2; j_call: TRBJ2-1; v_call: TRBV9; clone_size: NA; cdr3_aa: CASSVRPGTSGYNEQFF; cdr3_nt: TGTGCCAGCAGCGTAAGGCCCGGGACTAGCGGTTACAATGAGCAGTTCTTC
d_call: NA; j_call: TRBJ1-2; v_call: TRBV21-1; clone_size: NA; cdr3_aa: CASNLVPEYGGYTF; cdr3_nt: TGTGCCAGCAACCTCGTACCAGAGTATGGTGGCTACACCTTC
d_call: TRBD1; j_call: TRBJ1-5; v_call: TRBV5-8; clone_size: NA; cdr3_aa: CASSFDMQQGRPQHF; cdr3_nt: TGTGCCAGCAGCTTCGACATGCAACAGGGGAGGCCCCAGCATTTT
d_call: NA; j_call: TRBJ2-7; v_call: TRBV12-2; clone_size: NA; cdr3_aa: CARLWGQDYEQYF; cdr3_nt: TGTGCAAGACTCTGGGGACAGGACTACGAGCAGTACTTC
d_call: TRBD2; j_call: TRBJ2-1; v_call: TRBV30; clone_size: NA; cdr3_aa: CAGNSGSSDNEQFF; cdr3_nt: TGTGCCGGGAATAGCGGGAGTTCGGACAATGAGCAGTTCTTC
d_call: NA; j_call: TRBJ1-5; v_call: TRBV6-6; clone_size: NA; cdr3_aa: CASSYPGESQPQHF; cdr3_nt: TGTGCCAGCAGTTACCCAGGGGAAAGTCAGCCCCAGCATTTT
d_call: TRBD2; j_call: TRBJ2-1; v_call: TRBV7-8; clone_size: NA; cdr3_aa: CASSLLAGGLGAGEQFF; cdr3_nt: TGTGCCAGCAGCTTACTAGCGGGGGGGCTAGGGGCAGGAGAGCAGTTCTTC
d_call: NA; j_call: TRBJ1-4; v_call: TRBV5-1; clone_size: once; cdr3_aa: CASSLEGTNEKLFF; cdr3_nt: TGCGCCAGCAGCTTGGAAGGGACTAATGAAAAACTGTTTTTT
d_call: TRBD2; j_call: TRBJ2-3; v_call: TRBV7-2; clone_size: NA; cdr3_aa: CASSLTFRSGISTDTQYF; cdr3_nt: TGTGCCAGCAGCTTAACTTTCCGAAGCGGGATCAGCACAGATACGCAGTATTTT
d_call: NA; j_call: TRBJ1-1; v_call: TRBV19; clone_size: NA; cdr3_aa: CASSIGRDTEAFF; cdr3_nt: TGTGCCAGTAGTATTGGGCGGGACACTGAAGCTTTCTTT
d_call: TRBD2; j_call: TRBJ2-2; v_call: TRBV30; clone_size: NA; cdr3_aa: CAWSVVSSGVGELFF; cdr3_nt: TGTGCCTGGAGTGTAGTATCTAGCGGTGTCGGGGAGCTGTTTTTT
d_call: NA; j_call: TRBJ1-3; v_call: TRBV6-6; clone_size: NA; cdr3_aa: CASSYSGVGNTIYF; cdr3_nt: TGTGCCAGCAGTTACTCCGGGGTTGGGAACACCATATATTTT
d_call: NA; j_call: TRBJ2-7; v_call: TRBV7-2; clone_size: NA; cdr3_aa: CASSLQEIPYSYEQYF; cdr3_nt: TGTGCCAGCAGTTTACAGGAGATTCCTTACTCCTACGAGCAGTACTTC
d_call: TRBD1; j_call: TRBJ1-2; v_call: TRBV2; clone_size: few; cdr3_aa: CASSDRGLWGYTF; cdr3_nt: TGTGCCAGCAGTGATAGGGGGCTCTGGGGCTACACCTTC
d_call: NA; j_call: TRBJ2-7; v_call: TRBV28; clone_size: NA; cdr3_aa: CATETPYEQYF; cdr3_nt: TGTGCCACCGAGACCCCCTACGAGCAGTACTTC
d_call: TRBD1; j_call: TRBJ1-1; v_call: TRBV5-4; clone_size: few; cdr3_aa: CASSLAGGMNTEAFF; cdr3_nt: TGTGCCAGCAGCTTAGCAGGGGGCATGAACACTGAAGCTTTCTTT
d_call: TRBD2; j_call: TRBJ2-5; v_call: TRBV9; clone_size: NA; cdr3_aa: CASSEGTSGKETPYF; cdr3_nt: TGTGCCAGCAGCGAGGGGACTAGCGGAAAAGAGACCCCGTACTTC
d_call: NA; j_call: TRBJ2-3; v_call: TRBV11-2; clone_size: NA; cdr3_aa: CASSSSTGRWTDTQYF; cdr3_nt: TGTGCCAGCAGCTCAAGTACCGGAAGGTGGACAGATACGCAGTATTTT
d_call: NA; j_call: TRBJ2-2; v_call: TRBV2; clone_size: NA; cdr3_aa: CASSEQGPTNTGELFF; cdr3_nt: TGTGCCAGCAGTGAACAAGGTCCCACAAACACCGGGGAGCTGTTTTTT
d_call: NA; j_call: TRBJ2-1; v_call: TRBV7-3; clone_size: NA; cdr3_aa: CASSFQGNEQFF; cdr3_nt: TGTGCCAGCAGCTTCCAGGGCAATGAGCAGTTCTTC
d_call: NA; j_call: TRBJ1-2; v_call: TRBV7-2; clone_size: NA; cdr3_aa: CASSRDRGGDGYTF; cdr3_nt: TGTGCCAGCAGCCGAGACCGGGGCGGTGATGGCTACACCTTC
d_call: TRBD2; j_call: TRBJ2-2; v_call: TRBV5-1; clone_size: NA; cdr3_aa: CASSLAGGRGSTGELFF; cdr3_nt: TGCGCCAGCAGCTTGGCCGGCGGGAGGGGATCAACCGGGGAGCTGTTTTTT
d_call: NA; j_call: TRBJ2-1; v_call: TRBV9; clone_size: few; cdr3_aa: CASSVGYNEQFF; cdr3_nt: TGTGCCAGCAGCGTAGGATACAATGAGCAGTTCTTC
d_call: NA; j_call: TRBJ2-7; v_call: TRBV21-1; clone_size: once; cdr3_aa: CASTRTSGPPHQYF; cdr3_nt: TGTGCCAGCACGAGGACTAGCGGGCCTCCTCATCAGTACTTC
d_call: NA; j_call: TRBJ2-7; v_call: TRBV6-5; clone_size: NA; cdr3_aa: CASSYSRTTSYEQYF; cdr3_nt: TGTGCCAGCAGTTACTCCCGGACTACCTCCTACGAGCAGTACTTC
d_call: TRBD2; j_call: TRBJ2-1; v_call: TRBV9; clone_size: NA; cdr3_aa: CASSPGGTSFVNEQFF; cdr3_nt: TGTGCCAGCAGCCCAGGGGGGACTAGCTTCGTCAATGAGCAGTTCTTC
d_call: NA; j_call: TRBJ2-3; v_call: TRBV29-1; clone_size: NA; cdr3_aa: CSAQGAGTDTQYF; cdr3_nt: TGCAGCGCCCAAGGGGCGGGAACCGATACGCAGTATTTT
d_call: TRBD2; j_call: TRBJ2-3; v_call: TRBV5-4; clone_size: once; cdr3_aa: CASSSGLAGADTQYF; cdr3_nt: TGTGCCAGCAGCTCAGGACTAGCGGGAGCCGATACGCAGTATTTT
d_call: TRBD1; j_call: TRBJ1-5; v_call: TRBV2; clone_size: NA; cdr3_aa: CASRDRDRAQHF; cdr3_nt: TGTGCCAGCAGGGACAGGGACCGGGCCCAGCATTTT
d_call: NA; j_call: TRBJ2-6; v_call: TRBV5-1; clone_size: NA; cdr3_aa: CASSLVGAMGANVLTF; cdr3_nt: TGCGCCAGCAGCTTGGTAGGGGCTATGGGGGCCAACGTCCTGACTTTC
d_call: NA; j_call: TRBJ2-7; v_call: TRBV21-1; clone_size: NA; cdr3_aa: CASSKYEQDLYEQYF; cdr3_nt: TGTGCCAGCAGCAAATATGAGCAGGATCTCTACGAGCAGTACTTC
d_call: NA; j_call: TRBJ2-4; v_call: TRBV19; clone_size: NA; cdr3_aa: CASSILGPAKNIQYF; cdr3_nt: TGTGCCAGTAGTATCTTGGGCCCGGCCAAAAACATTCAGTACTTC
d_call: NA; j_call: TRBJ1-1; v_call: TRBV27; clone_size: once; cdr3_aa: CASSLGVGKTEAFF; cdr3_nt: TGTGCCAGCAGTTTGGGGGTGGGAAAGACTGAAGCTTTCTTT
d_call: TRBD2; j_call: TRBJ2-1; v_call: TRBV6-4; clone_size: NA; cdr3_aa: CASSDSPTGTSGSHEQFF; cdr3_nt: TGTGCCAGCAGTGACTCACCGACTGGGACTAGCGGGAGTCATGAGCAGTTCTTC
d_call: TRBD1; j_call: TRBJ2-3; v_call: TRBV7-2; clone_size: NA; cdr3_aa: CASRWTGTRFSTDTQYF; cdr3_nt: TGTGCCAGCAGGTGGACAGGAACTCGTTTTAGCACAGATACGCAGTATTTT
d_call: NA; j_call: TRBJ2-7; v_call: TRBV7-2; clone_size: NA; cdr3_aa: CASSPLPGRGSYEQYF; cdr3_nt: TGTGCCAGCAGCCCCCTCCCGGGACGGGGCTCCTACGAGCAGTACTTC
d_call: NA; j_call: TRBJ1-1; v_call: TRBV5-8; clone_size: NA; cdr3_aa: CASSLYNTEAFF; cdr3_nt: TGTGCCAGCAGCTTGTACAACACTGAAGCTTTCTTT
d_call: TRBD2; j_call: TRBJ2-5; v_call: TRBV4-2; clone_size: NA; cdr3_aa: CASSQLGLAIGETQYF; cdr3_nt: TGTGCCAGCAGCCAATTGGGACTAGCAATCGGGGAGACCCAGTACTTC
d_call: TRBD1; j_call: TRBJ1-2; v_call: TRBV4-3; clone_size: NA; cdr3_aa: CASSQDPRQGGDGYTF; cdr3_nt: TGCGCCAGCAGCCAAGATCCTAGACAGGGGGGGGATGGCTACACCTTC
d_call: NA; j_call: TRBJ1-2; v_call: TRBV29-1; clone_size: NA; cdr3_aa: CSVMDTSNYGYTF; cdr3_nt: TGCAGCGTTATGGACACCTCTAACTATGGCTACACCTTC
d_call: NA; j_call: TRBJ2-4; v_call: TRBV30; clone_size: once; cdr3_aa: CAWTLPTGDPKYF; cdr3_nt: TGTGCCTGGACCCTACCGACCGGCGATCCTAAGTACTTC
d_call: NA; j_call: TRBJ2-3; v_call: TRBV7-2; clone_size: NA; cdr3_aa: CASSLSGAGTQYF; cdr3_nt: TGTGCCAGCAGCTTATCAGGGGCCGGTACGCAGTATTTT
d_call: TRBD2; j_call: TRBJ2-3; v_call: TRBV5-1; clone_size: NA; cdr3_aa: CASSLVFMAGARADTQYF; cdr3_nt: TGCGCCAGCAGCTTGGTTTTTATGGCGGGAGCGAGGGCAGATACGCAGTATTTT
d_call: NA; j_call: TRBJ1-2; v_call: TRBV18; clone_size: few; cdr3_aa: CATSAGGDYGYTF; cdr3_nt: TGTGCCACCTCAGCGGGGGGAGACTATGGCTACACCTTC
d_call: TRBD2; j_call: TRBJ2-7; v_call: TRBV4-2; clone_size: NA; cdr3_aa: CASSLSGSWYEQYF; cdr3_nt: TGTGCCAGCAGTTTAAGCGGGAGCTGGTACGAGCAGTACTTC
d_call: NA; j_call: TRBJ2-7; v_call: TRBV6-5; clone_size: once; cdr3_aa: CASREPGAYEQYF; cdr3_nt: TGTGCCAGCAGGGAGCCGGGGGCCTACGAGCAGTACTTC